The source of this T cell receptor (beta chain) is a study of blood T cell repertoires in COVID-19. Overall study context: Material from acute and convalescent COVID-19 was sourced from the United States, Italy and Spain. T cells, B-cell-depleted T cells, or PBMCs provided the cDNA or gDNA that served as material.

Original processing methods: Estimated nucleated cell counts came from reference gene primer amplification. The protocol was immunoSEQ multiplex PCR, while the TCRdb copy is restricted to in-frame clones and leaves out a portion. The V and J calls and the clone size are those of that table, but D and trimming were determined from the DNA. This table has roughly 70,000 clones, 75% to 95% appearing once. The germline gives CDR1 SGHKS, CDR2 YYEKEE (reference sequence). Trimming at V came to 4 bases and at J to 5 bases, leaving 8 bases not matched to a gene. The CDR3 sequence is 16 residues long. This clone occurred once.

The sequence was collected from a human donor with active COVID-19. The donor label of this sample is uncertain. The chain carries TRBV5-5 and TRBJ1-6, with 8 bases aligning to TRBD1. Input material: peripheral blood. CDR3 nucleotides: TGTGCCAGCAGCCTCGGACAGGGACAGAATAATTCACCCCTCCACTTT. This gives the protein CASSLGQGQNNSPLHF.